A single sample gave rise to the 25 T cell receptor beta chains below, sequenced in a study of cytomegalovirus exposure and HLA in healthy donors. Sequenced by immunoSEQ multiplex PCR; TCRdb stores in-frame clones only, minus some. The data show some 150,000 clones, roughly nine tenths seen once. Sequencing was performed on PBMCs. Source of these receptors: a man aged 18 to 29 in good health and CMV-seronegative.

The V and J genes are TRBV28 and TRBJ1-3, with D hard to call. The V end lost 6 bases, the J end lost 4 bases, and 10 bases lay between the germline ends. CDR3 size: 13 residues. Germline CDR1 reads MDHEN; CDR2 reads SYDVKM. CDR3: CASSPTLGNTIYF. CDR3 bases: TGTGCCAGCAGCCCAACTCTCGGAAACACCATATATTTT.

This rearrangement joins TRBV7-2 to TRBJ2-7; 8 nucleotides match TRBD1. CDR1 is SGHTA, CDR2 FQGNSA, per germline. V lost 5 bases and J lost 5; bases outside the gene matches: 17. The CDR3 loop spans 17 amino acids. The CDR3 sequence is CASSPHLGGTGPHEQYV. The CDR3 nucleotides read TGTGCCAGCAGCCCTCACCTGGGCGGGACAGGTCCCCACGAGCAGTACGTC.

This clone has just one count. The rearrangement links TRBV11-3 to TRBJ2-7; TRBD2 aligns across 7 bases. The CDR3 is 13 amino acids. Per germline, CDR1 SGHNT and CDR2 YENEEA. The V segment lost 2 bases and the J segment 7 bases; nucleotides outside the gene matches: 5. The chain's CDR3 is CASSLLMGGEQYF. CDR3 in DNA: TGTGCCAGCAGCTTACTCATGGGGGGGGAGCAGTACTTC.

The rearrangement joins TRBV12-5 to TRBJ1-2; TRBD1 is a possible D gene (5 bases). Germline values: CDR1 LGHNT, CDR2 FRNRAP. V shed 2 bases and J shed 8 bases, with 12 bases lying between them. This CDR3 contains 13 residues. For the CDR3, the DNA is TGTGCTAGTGGTTTGTCGGGGACTCGGGGCTACACCTTC. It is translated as CASGLSGTRGYTF.

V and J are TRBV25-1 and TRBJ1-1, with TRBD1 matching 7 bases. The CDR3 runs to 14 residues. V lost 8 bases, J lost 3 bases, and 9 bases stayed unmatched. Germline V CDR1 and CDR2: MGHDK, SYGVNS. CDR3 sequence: CASEPTGFHTEAFF. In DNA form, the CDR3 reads TGTGCCAGCGAACCGACAGGGTTCCACACTGAAGCTTTCTTT.

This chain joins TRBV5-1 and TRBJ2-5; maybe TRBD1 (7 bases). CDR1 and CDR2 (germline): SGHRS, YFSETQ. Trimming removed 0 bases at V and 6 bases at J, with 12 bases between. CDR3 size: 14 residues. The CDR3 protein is CASSLEQGRKTQYF. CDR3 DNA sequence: TGCGCCAGCAGCTTGGAACAGGGGAGGAAGACCCAGTACTTC.

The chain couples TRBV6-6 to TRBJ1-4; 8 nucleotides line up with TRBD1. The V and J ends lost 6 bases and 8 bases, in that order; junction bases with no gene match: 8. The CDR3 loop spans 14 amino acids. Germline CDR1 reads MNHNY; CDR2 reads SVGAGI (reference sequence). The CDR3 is CASSTRQGREKLFF. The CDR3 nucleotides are TGTGCCAGCAGCACCCGACAGGGGAGGGAAAAACTGTTTTTT.

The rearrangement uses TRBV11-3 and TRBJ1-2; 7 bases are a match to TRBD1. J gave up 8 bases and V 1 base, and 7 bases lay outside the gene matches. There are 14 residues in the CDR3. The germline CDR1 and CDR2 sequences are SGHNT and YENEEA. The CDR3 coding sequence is TGTGCCAGCAGCTTAGGAGGGGGCAGAATGGGCTACACCTTC. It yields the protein CASSLGGGRMGYTF.

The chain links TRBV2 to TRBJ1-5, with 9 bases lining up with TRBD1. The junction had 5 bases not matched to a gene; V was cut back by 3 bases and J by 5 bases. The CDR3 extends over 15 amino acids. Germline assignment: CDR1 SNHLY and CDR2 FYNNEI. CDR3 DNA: TGTGCCAGCAGTGATTCGGGGACAGGGTATCAGCCCCAGCATTTT. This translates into CASSDSGTGYQPQHF.

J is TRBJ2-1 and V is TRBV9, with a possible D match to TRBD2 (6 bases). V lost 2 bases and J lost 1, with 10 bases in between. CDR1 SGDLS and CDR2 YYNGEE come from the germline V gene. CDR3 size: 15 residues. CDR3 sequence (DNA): TGTGCCAGCAGCGTTACGGGGGATTCCTACAATGAGCAGTTCTTC. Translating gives CASSVTGDSYNEQFF. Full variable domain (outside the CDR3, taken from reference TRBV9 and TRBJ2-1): DSGVTQTPKHLITATGQRVTLRCSPRSGDLSVYWYQQSLDQGLQFLIQYYNGEERAKGNILERFSAQQFPDLHSELNLSSLELGDSALYFCASSVTGDSYNEQFFGPGTRLTVL.

The CDR3 nucleotides are TGTGCCAGCAGACAGGTTGATGAAGCTTTCTTT. Its translation is CASRQVDEAFF. The V and J genes are TRBV27 and TRBJ1-1; TRBD1 might be the D (5 bases). CDR3 length: 11 residues. Germline values: CDR1 MNHEY, CDR2 SMNVEV (reference sequence). V was shortened by 6 bases and J by 7 bases, with 9 bases between the two germline ends.

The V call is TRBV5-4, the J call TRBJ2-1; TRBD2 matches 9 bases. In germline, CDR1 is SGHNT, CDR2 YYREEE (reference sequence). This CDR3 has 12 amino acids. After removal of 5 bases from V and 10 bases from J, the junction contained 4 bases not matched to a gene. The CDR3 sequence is CASRSLAGEQFF. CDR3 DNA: TGTGCCAGCAGATCCCTAGCGGGGGAGCAGTTCTTC.

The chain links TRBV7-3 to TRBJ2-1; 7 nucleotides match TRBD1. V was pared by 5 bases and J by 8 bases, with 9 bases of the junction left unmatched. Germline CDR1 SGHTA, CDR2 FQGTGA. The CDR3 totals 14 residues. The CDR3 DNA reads TGTGCCAGCAGCCCGATGGGACAGTCATATGAGCAGTTCTTC. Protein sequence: CASSPMGQSYEQFF.

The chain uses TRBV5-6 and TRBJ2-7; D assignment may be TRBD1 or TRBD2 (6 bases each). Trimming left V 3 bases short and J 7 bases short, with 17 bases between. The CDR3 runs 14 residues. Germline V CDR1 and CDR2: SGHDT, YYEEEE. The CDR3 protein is CASSYAGGGREQYV. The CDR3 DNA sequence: TGTGCCAGCAGCTATGCAGGTGGGGGGCGGGAGCAGTACGTC.

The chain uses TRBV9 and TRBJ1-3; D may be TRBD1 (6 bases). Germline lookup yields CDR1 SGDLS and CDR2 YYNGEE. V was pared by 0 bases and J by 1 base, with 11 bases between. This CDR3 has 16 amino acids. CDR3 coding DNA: TGTGCCAGCAGCGTAGCTCCAGGGGCATCTGGAAACACCATATATTTT. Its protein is CASSVAPGASGNTIYF.

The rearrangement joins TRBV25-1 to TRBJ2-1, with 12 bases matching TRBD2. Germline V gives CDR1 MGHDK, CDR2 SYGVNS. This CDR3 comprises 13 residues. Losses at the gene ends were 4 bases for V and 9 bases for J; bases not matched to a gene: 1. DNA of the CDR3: TGTGCCAGCAGTGGGGGACTAGCGGGTGAGCAGTTCTTC. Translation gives CASSGGLAGEQFF.

CDR3 loop: CASSFQQGDTQYF. CDR3 nucleotides: TGTGCCAGCAGCTTCCAACAGGGCGATACGCAGTATTTT. The chain joins TRBV7-2 to TRBJ2-3; TRBD1 might be the D (6 bases). Per germline, CDR1 SGHTA and CDR2 FQGNSA. The V end lost 3 bases, the J end lost 6 bases, and 10 bases lay between the germline ends. The length of the CDR3 is 13 residues.

Written as DNA, the CDR3 is TGTGCCAGCAGCTTCCTCAGGGGAAACACCATATATTTT. Its translation: CASSFLRGNTIYF. The chain employs TRBV7-9 and TRBJ1-3; D remains unclear. The V end lost 3 bases, the J end lost 4 bases, and 7 bases lay between the germline ends. Germline-derived CDR1 and CDR2 are SEHNR and FQNEAQ (reference sequence). CDR3 length equals 13 residues.

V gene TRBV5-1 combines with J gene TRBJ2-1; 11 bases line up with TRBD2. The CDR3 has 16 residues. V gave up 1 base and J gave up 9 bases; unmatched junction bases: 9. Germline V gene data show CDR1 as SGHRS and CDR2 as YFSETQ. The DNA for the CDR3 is TGCGCCAGCAGCTTGTTGGGGCTAGCGGGAGGTGTTGAGCAGTTCTTC. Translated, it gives CASSLLGLAGGVEQFF.

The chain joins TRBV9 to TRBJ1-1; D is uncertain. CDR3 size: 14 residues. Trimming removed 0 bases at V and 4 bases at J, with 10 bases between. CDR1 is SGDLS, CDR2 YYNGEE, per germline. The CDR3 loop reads CASSVGGSPTEAFF. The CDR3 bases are TGTGCCAGCAGCGTAGGAGGGAGTCCCACTGAAGCTTTCTTT.

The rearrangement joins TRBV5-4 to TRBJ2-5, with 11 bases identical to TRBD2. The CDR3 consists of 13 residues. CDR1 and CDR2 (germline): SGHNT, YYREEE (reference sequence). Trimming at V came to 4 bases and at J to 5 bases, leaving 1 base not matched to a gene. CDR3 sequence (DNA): TGTGCCAGCAGCATAGCGGGGGGGGAGACCCAGTACTTC. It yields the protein CASSIAGGETQYF.

CDR3 in amino acids: CASTRGSGTEAFF. The CDR3 DNA reads as TGTGCCAGTACGAGGGGGTCGGGCACTGAAGCTTTCTTT. V gene TRBV19 combines with J gene TRBJ1-1; a possible D gene is TRBD1 (6 bases). The CDR3 sequence is 13 residues long. The V end was cut by 7 bases, the J end by 4 bases, with 13 bases between. CDR1 is LNHDA, CDR2 SQIVND, per germline (reference sequence).

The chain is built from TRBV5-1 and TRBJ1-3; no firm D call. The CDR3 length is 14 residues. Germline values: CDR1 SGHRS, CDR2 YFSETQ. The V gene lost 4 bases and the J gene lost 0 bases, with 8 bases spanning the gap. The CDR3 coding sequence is TGCGCCAGCAGCCCAGGTCCCTCTGGAAACACCATATATTTT. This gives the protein CASSPGPSGNTIYF. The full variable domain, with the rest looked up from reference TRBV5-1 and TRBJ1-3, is KAGVTQTPRYLIKTRGQQVTLSCSPISGHRSVSWYQQTPGQGLQFLFEYFSETQRNKGNFPGRFSGRQFSNSRSEMNVSTLELGDSALYLCASSPGPSGNTIYFGEGSWLTVV.

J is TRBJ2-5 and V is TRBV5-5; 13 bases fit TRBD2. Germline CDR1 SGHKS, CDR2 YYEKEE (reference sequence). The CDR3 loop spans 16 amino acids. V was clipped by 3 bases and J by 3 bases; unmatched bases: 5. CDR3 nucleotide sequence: TGTGCCAGCAGCTGGGGCGGGACTAGCGGGAAAGAGACCCAGTACTTC. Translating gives CASSWGGTSGKETQYF.

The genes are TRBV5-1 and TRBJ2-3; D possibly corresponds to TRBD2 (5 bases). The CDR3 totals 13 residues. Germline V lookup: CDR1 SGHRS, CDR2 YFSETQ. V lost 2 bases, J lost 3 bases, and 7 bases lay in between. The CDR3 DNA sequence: TGCGCCAGCAGCTTTGGCGGGACAGATACGCAGTATTTT. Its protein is CASSFGGTDTQYF.